This passage covers 29 T cell receptor beta chains from one sample sequenced in a study of shared clonotypes between healthy human individuals. Generated by immunoSEQ multiplex PCR, the TCRdb table keeps only in-frame clones and is missing some. Altogether 2 million to 3 million clones are present, around 90% being singletons, with the ten largest covering over 0.12%. Input material: naive CD4+ T cells sorted from blood. Noted subset: CD45RA+ positively selected. These receptors originate from a man aged 18 to 30 in good health.

The chain uses TRBV30 and TRBJ1-4; no clear D. Trimming stripped 2 bases from V and 7 bases from J, with 11 bases between. The germline CDR1 and CDR2 sequences are GTSNPN and SVGIG (reference sequence). The length of the CDR3 is 13 residues. CDR3 DNA: TGTGCCTGGAGTTTACAAACGGGTGAAAAACTGTTTTTT. It is translated as CAWSLQTGEKLFF.

The rearrangement uses TRBV7-2 and TRBJ1-1, with D uncertain. Per the germline V gene, CDR1 is SGHTA and CDR2 is FQGNSA. V was cut by 2 bases and J by 9 bases, with 1 base left in between. The CDR3 runs to 9 residues. CDR3 bases: TGTGCCAGCAGCTTAAAAGCTTTCTTT. It specifies CASSLKAFF.

J is TRBJ1-5 and V is TRBV10-3, with D uncertain. The CDR3 has 17 residues. Trimming took 3 bases from V and 0 from J, leaving 15 bases between them. The germline V gene encodes CDR1 ENHRY and CDR2 SYGVKD. The CDR3 is CAISDRGTLYSNQPQHF. The CDR3 region has the DNA TGTGCCATCAGTGATCGGGGAACTCTATATAGCAATCAGCCCCAGCATTTT.

This clone was seen once. V and J are TRBV19 and TRBJ1-5, with 8 bases identical to TRBD1. Looked up from germline, CDR1 is LNHDA and CDR2 is SQIVND (reference sequence). The CDR3 runs to 15 residues. V lost 6 bases and J lost 4; bases outside the gene matches: 8. As DNA, the CDR3 is TGTGCCAGTAGCTTAGACAGGGGAATAAATCAGCCCCAGCATTTT. Its protein product is CASSLDRGINQPQHF.

The chain carries TRBV28 and TRBJ1-6; perhaps TRBD1 as D (6 bases). Trimming removed 5 bases from V and 7 bases from J, with 18 bases in between. There are 16 residues in the CDR3. The germline V gene encodes CDR1 MDHEN and CDR2 SYDVKM. The CDR3 region has the DNA TGTGCCAGCAGTCAACCCCGGGGGGCGAAGAATTCACCCCTCCACTTT. This codes for CASSQPRGAKNSPLHF.

The chain recombines TRBV7-2 with TRBJ2-5; D remains ambiguous. V lost 5 bases, J lost 5 bases, and 15 bases lay in between. The germline CDR1 and CDR2 sequences are SGHTA and FQGNSA. CDR3 length: 14 residues. CDR3 nucleotide sequence: TGTGCCAGCAGCCGGGCCGCCTCAAGCGAGACCCAGTACTTC. Protein: CASSRAASSETQYF.

About this clone itself: Other DNA sequences in this sample translate to the same CDR3. DNA of the CDR3: TGTGCCAGCAGCTTAGCCGGCAGCCCAACTAATGAAAAACTGTTTTTT. Its translation: CASSLAGSPTNEKLFF. This sequence joins TRBV7-2 and TRBJ1-4, with no clear D. Looked up from germline, CDR1 is SGHTA and CDR2 is FQGNSA. This CDR3 has 16 amino acids. V was shortened by 0 bases and J by 0 bases, with 8 bases between the two germline ends.

V usage is TRBV7-8 and J usage is TRBJ1-1; D is perhaps TRBD1 (6 bases). Germline CDR1 SGHVS, CDR2 FQNEAQ. The CDR3 runs to 15 residues. V dropped 5 bases and J dropped 1 base, with 14 bases sitting between them. The CDR3 region is CASSHRDKGNTEAFF. The DNA for the CDR3 is TGTGCCAGCAGCCACCGGGACAAGGGGAACACTGAAGCTTTCTTT.

As for this clone: This CDR3 is also generated by other DNA sequences in the sample. The gene calls are TRBV4-2 and TRBJ1-1, with D hard to call. Between the trimmed V and J ends, which lost 3 bases and 4 bases, there was a span of 12 bases. There are 14 residues in the CDR3. CDR1 and CDR2 from the germline V gene are LGHNA and YNFKEQ. The CDR3 nucleotides are TGTGCCAGCAGCCAGGAAGCGGGGATCACTGAAGCTTTCTTT. Protein: CASSQEAGITEAFF.

This clone came up once. The J gene is TRBJ1-2, the V gene TRBV7-9; TRBD1 matches at 7 bases. The CDR3 is 15 residues long. V was clipped by 5 bases and J by 2 bases; unmatched bases: 8. Germline CDR1 is SEHNR and CDR2 is FQNEAQ (reference sequence). CDR3 bases: TGTGCCAGCAGCCCACGAGCGACAGGGAACTATGGCTACACCTTC. Its translation is CASSPRATGNYGYTF.

The chain uses TRBV19 and TRBJ2-2, with 12 bases identical to TRBD2. The germline V gene has CDR1 LNHDA and CDR2 SQIVND (reference sequence). The CDR3 has 15 amino acids. V was clipped by 4 bases and J by 7 bases; unmatched bases: 4. CDR3 in amino acids: CASSTSGRAYGELFF. The CDR3 DNA reads TGTGCCAGTAGTACTAGCGGGAGGGCCTACGGGGAGCTGTTTTTT.

J is TRBJ1-1 and V is TRBV6-1, with unresolved D. V was trimmed by 6 bases and J by 3 bases, leaving 11 bases between them. The CDR3 length is 13 residues. Germline V gives CDR1 MNHNS, CDR2 SASEGT. The CDR3 sequence is CASRLFRDTEAFF. The CDR3 coding sequence is TGTGCCAGCAGACTATTTAGGGACACTGAAGCTTTCTTT.

The V and J genes are TRBV19 and TRBJ1-1; 10 nucleotides align to TRBD1. Trimming cost V 7 bases and J 5 bases; bases outside gene matches: 19. Germline lookup yields CDR1 LNHDA and CDR2 SQIVND (reference sequence). This CDR3 contains 18 residues. This chain's CDR3 is CASTDKGTGVSRGTEAFF. DNA for the CDR3: TGTGCCAGTACCGATAAAGGGACAGGGGTTTCGAGGGGGACTGAAGCTTTCTTT. Based on the CDR3 plus reference TRBV19 and TRBJ1-1, the full variable domain is DGGITQSPKYLFRKEGQNVTLSCEQNLNHDAMYWYRQDPGQGLRLIYYSQIVNDFQKGDIAEGYSVSREKKESFPLTVTSAQKNPTAFYLCASTDKGTGVSRGTEAFFGQGTRLTVV.

The chain employs TRBV5-1 and TRBJ2-7; tentatively, D is TRBD1 (6 bases). Trimming cost V 3 bases and J 2 bases, with 15 bases left between them. This CDR3 has 15 residues. Germline loops: CDR1 SGHRS, CDR2 YFSETQ. CDR3 bases: TGCGCCAGCAGCTCTTCAGGGGTCCCCCCCTACGAGCAGTACTTC. This encodes CASSSSGVPPYEQYF.

The chain uses TRBV5-1 and TRBJ2-1; 8 nucleotides line up with TRBD2. Germline CDR1 is SGHRS and CDR2 is YFSETQ. This CDR3 comprises 15 residues. J was trimmed by 3 bases and V by 0 bases; bases with no gene match: 2. CDR3 amino acids: CASSLDSGNYNEQFF. CDR3 coding DNA: TGCGCCAGCAGCTTGGATAGCGGGAACTACAATGAGCAGTTCTTC.

About this clone: A read error may account for a junction end that differs from germline. V and J are TRBV15 and TRBJ2-7, with 7 bases that match TRBD2. The CDR3 consists of 15 residues. Germline CDR1 and CDR2: LNHNV and YYDKDF (reference sequence). The CDR3, as DNA: TGTGCCACCAGCAGAGATCGGGACTACTCCCACGAGCAGTACTTC. Translation: CATSRDRDYSHEQYF.

Concerning this clone itself: The same CDR3 arises from other DNA sequences in this sample as well. V usage is TRBV28 and J usage is TRBJ1-2; the match to TRBD1 covers 8 bases. After removal of 6 bases from V and 4 bases from J, the junction contained 4 bases not matched to a gene. CDR1 and CDR2 from the germline V gene are MDHEN and SYDVKM. CDR3 length: 13 residues. The CDR3 DNA follows: TGTGCCAGCAGCTCCGACAGGGGCTATGGCTACACCTTC. Translation: CASSSDRGYGYTF.

This clone came up once. The chain uses TRBV11-1 and TRBJ2-3; 9 positions agree with TRBD1. This CDR3 comprises 16 residues. With 4 bases clipped from V and 5 bases from J, the junction kept 10 bases outside the gene matches. Germline V gene data show CDR1 as SGHAT and CDR2 as FQDESV (reference sequence). The CDR3 reads CASSSVGQGSKDTQYF. The CDR3 bases are TGTGCCAGCAGCTCCGTGGGACAGGGATCCAAAGATACGCAGTATTTT. The complete variable domain, with remaining parts taken from reference TRBV11-1 and TRBJ2-3, reads EAEVAQSPRYKITEKSQAVAFWCDPISGHATLYWYRQILGQGPELLVQFQDESVVDDSQLPKDRFSAERLKGVDSTLKIQPAELGDSAMYLCASSSVGQGSKDTQYFGPGTRLTVL.

The table lists this clone with a few counts. The CDR3 spells CASTSTPYPGRF. In DNA, the CDR3 is TGTGCCAGCACCTCTACCCCCTACCCTGGTAGATTT. The chain couples TRBV21-1 to TRBJ1-4. TRBV21-1 is annotated as a pseudogene. The CDR3 extends over 12 amino acids.

The chain joins TRBV4-1 to TRBJ2-3; D gene ambiguous. Trimming removed 1 base at V and 5 bases at J, with 16 bases between. This CDR3 spans 16 amino acids. The germline CDR1 and CDR2 sequences are MGHRA and YSYEKL. CDR3 nucleotides: TGCGCCAGCAGCCAAGGGACCCTCCCGTGGGGAGATACGCAGTATTTT. It encodes CASSQGTLPWGDTQYF.

The gene calls are TRBV6-1 and TRBJ2-1; 7 bases are a match to TRBD2. The length of the CDR3 is 14 residues. Germline assignment: CDR1 MNHNS and CDR2 SASEGT. V gave up 7 bases and J gave up 2 bases; unmatched junction bases: 5. The CDR3 nucleotides read TGTGCCAGCACAAGTAGCGGGCCCTACAATGAGCAGTTCTTC. This translates into CASTSSGPYNEQFF.

This clone showed up just once. The chain has TRBV5-1 and TRBJ1-4; a possible D gene is TRBD1 (6 bases). V lost 4 bases and J lost 5, with 18 bases in between. Germline V gene sequence: CDR1 SGHRS, CDR2 YFSETQ. The CDR3 is made up of 16 amino acids. The CDR3 DNA sequence: TGCGCCAGCAGCCTTGGGGGAACAGGGCCGAATGAAAAACTGTTTTTT. Its protein is CASSLGGTGPNEKLFF.

The rearrangement uses TRBV5-4 and TRBJ2-7; weak D call: TRBD2 (5 bases). The CDR3 runs to 13 residues. From germline, CDR1 is SGHNT and CDR2 YYREEE (reference sequence). Deletions cut 4 bases from V and 7 bases from J, with 15 bases between. The CDR3 region has the DNA TGTGCCAGCAGCATGGACCCCACTAGGGAGCAGTACTTC. The encoded protein is CASSMDPTREQYF.

V is TRBV29-1 and J is TRBJ2-7; TRBD2 matches at 10 bases. The CDR3 consists of 14 residues. V lost 4 bases, J lost 6 bases, and 9 bases stayed unmatched. The V gene's germline CDR1 is SQVTM and CDR2 ANQGSEA. Here the CDR3 DNA reads TGCAGCGTTGCCGCGCGGCTAGCGGGAGTCGAGCAGTACTTC. Translation: CSVAARLAGVEQYF.

The chain recombines TRBV11-2 with TRBJ2-5, with D tentatively TRBD1 (6 bases). TRBJ2-7 explains the end of the DNA better; the J call may be wrong. CDR1 is SGHAT and CDR2 is FQNNGV in the germline V gene. This CDR3 has 14 amino acids. The CDR3, as DNA: TGTGCCAGCAGCTCGCCGTGGACAGTCGGCGAGCAGTACTTC. Translation gives CASSSPWTVGEQYF.

The J gene is TRBJ2-1, the V gene TRBV30; 10 bases fit TRBD2. V trimming: 5 bases; J trimming: 1 base; junction bases outside the gene matches: 8. Germline V gene sequence: CDR1 GTSNPN, CDR2 SVGIG (reference sequence). This CDR3 region has 16 residues. CDR3 nucleotides: TGTGCCTGGCAACGACTAGCGGGCGATTCCTACAATGAGCAGTTCTTC. Translating it yields CAWQRLAGDSYNEQFF.

This clone was seen a handful of times. The rearrangement joins TRBV7-9 to TRBJ1-6; no definite D call. V was trimmed by 5 bases and J by 4 bases, leaving 9 bases between them. Germline V lookup: CDR1 SEHNR, CDR2 FQNEAQ (reference sequence). This CDR3 has 14 residues. This CDR3 is CASSPPEYNSPLHF. The CDR3 DNA sequence: TGTGCCAGCAGCCCTCCGGAGTATAATTCACCCCTCCACTTT.

V is TRBV28 and J is TRBJ2-7, with D perhaps being TRBD1 or TRBD2 (5 bases each). Germline-derived CDR1 and CDR2 are MDHEN and SYDVKM. The CDR3 runs 16 residues. Trimming stripped 2 bases from V and 4 bases from J, with 18 bases between. For the CDR3, the DNA is TGTGCCAGCAGTTTAACCGTTGGGGACGGTCTATACGAGCAGTACTTC. This sequence encodes CASSLTVGDGLYEQYF.

This rearrangement joins TRBV10-3 to TRBJ2-1; 7 bases map to TRBD2. J gave up 6 bases and V 11 bases, and 10 bases lay outside the gene matches. The CDR3 covers 13 residues. CDR1 and CDR2 (germline): ENHRY, SYGVKD. The CDR3 region is CASGGRAGNEQFF. The CDR3 nucleotides are TGTGCCTCGGGGGGACGGGCGGGCAATGAGCAGTTCTTC.